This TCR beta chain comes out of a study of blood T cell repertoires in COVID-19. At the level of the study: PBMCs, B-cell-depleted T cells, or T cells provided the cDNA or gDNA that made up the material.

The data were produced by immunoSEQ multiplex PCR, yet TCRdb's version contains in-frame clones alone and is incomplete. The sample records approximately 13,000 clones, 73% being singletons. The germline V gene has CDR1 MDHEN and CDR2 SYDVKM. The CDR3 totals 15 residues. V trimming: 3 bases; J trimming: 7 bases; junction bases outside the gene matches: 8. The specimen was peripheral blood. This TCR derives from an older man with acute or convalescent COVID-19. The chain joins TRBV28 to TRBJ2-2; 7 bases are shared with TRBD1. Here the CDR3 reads CASSFEGAFDGELFF. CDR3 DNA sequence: TGTGCCAGCAGTTTCGAGGGGGCCTTTGACGGGGAGCTGTTTTTT.